This paragraph reports one TCR beta chain. These data are taken from a study of control samples from healthy donors and cancer patients. Assay used: immunoSEQ multiplex PCR; TCRdb lists only in-frame clones, some missing. The sample shows 170,000 or so clones, around 93% of them seen only once. The J segment lost 4 bases and the V segment lost 7 bases, leaving 6 bases of the junction unmatched. Germline CDR1 is MDHEN and CDR2 is SYDVKM. The CDR3 covers 13 residues. What was sequenced was blood. V gene TRBV28 combines with J gene TRBJ2-7, with 8 bases aligning to TRBD1. The TCR sequence derives from a man between 18 and 29 years old in good health. CDR3 nucleotides: TGTGCCAGCAATCGGCAGGGGGCTTACGAGCAGTACTTC. Amino acids: CASNRQGAYEQYF.